This T cell receptor (beta chain) was recovered during a study of CD8+CD57+ T cells in acquired aplastic anemia (dated by TCRdb to the late 2010s). Study-level background: DNA extracted from sorted CD4+ and CD8+ cells had a mean of roughly 3 ug, with a range of roughly 0.18 to 27.4 ug. An average of roughly 9.8 million reads for CD4+ cells and 11.0 million reads for CD8+ cells was obtained from healthy donor samples. The paper's findings and limits, for the study overall: Patients and healthy controls showed no significant difference in CD8+ Simpson's diversity (P=0.060). Although roughly 29 CD8+ CDR3 sequences were shared by patients and controls, these sequences appeared highly expressed in patients and within the immunodominant clones of patients.

This clonotype turned up a few times. Its antigen is still unknown. No base quality information exists; no much larger clone differs at one position. Genomic DNA was used as template for profiling of TCR beta VDJ combinations and CDR3 sequences. An Illumina HiSeq 2000 was used for TCR repertoire sequencing. The study's processing was this. Repertoires were assessed using TRBV/TRBJ rearrangement plots, CDR3 size and DJ length profiles, and Simpson's diversity index. The most abundant DNA sequence in the deep sequencing data was taken as the immunodominant clone. CDR3 amino acid sequences were checked for sharing across subjects and were also compared against the VDJdb database and published repertoires. The public reads were reanalyzed by TCRdb: fastp trimming at Q25, MiXCR alignment, in-frame beta chains only. Rows matching on CDR3 protein sequence are summarized as one entry with the most common DNA and genes. TCRdb's processing, not the authors' own work, is the source of the V and J calls. This sample gives around 150,000 distinct CDR3 sequences in total; around 41% of them show up just once. The ten largest make up almost 8.5% of the sample.

TCR repertoires of sorted CD4+ and CD8+ blood T cells from severe aplastic anemia patients and healthy subjects were deep-sequenced in the study. Ficoll-Paque density gradient centrifugation was used to isolate peripheral blood mononuclear cells. Before DNA extraction, CD4+ and CD8+ T cells were sorted by FACS or by magnetic beads. V drops 5 bases and J drops 6 bases, leaving 14 bases in between. From a lookup of the germline V gene, CDR1 and CDR2 are SGHVS and FNYEAQ. Including the terminal cysteine and phenylalanine, the CDR3 comprises 13 residues. Here the CDR3 DNA is all that survives: 39 bases in frame from base 1.

The chain couples TRBV7-6 to TRBJ2-7; TRBD2 is perhaps the D gene, given 6 matching bases. The source of this sequence is a human donor in good health, serving as a control. Material for sequencing was sorted CD4+, CD8+, or CD8+CD57+ T cells (not recorded which) from PBMCs. The nucleotide sequence is TGTGCCAGCAGCCAAACCGTCGGGGGCGAGCAGTACTTC. It is translated as CASSQTVGGEQYF.